The 24 T cell receptor beta chains presented below share a single source sample, sequenced in a study of sequential checkpoint blockade in melanoma. Treatment of the sample: randomized to nivolumab then ipilimumab (arm A) or the reverse (arm B). Sequencing was performed with immunoSEQ multiplex PCR; in TCRdb, only in-frame clones are kept and a portion is missing. The repertoire holds around 1,200 clones, roughly 26% seen once, with roughly 3.2% in the top ten. The starting material was tumor tissue (inferred from file names), obtained from a patient given nivolumab and ipilimumab in sequence. The receptors were gathered from a human donor with melanoma.

The rearrangement uses TRBV5-3 and TRBJ2-2; possible D gene TRBD2, 6 bases. TRBV5-3 is annotated as an ORF whose role is uncertain. The V end was cut by 0 bases, the J end by 0 bases, with 15 bases between. This CDR3 is 18 amino acids long. The CDR3 reads CARSLGSRGTANTGELFF. The DNA for the CDR3 is TGTGCCAGAAGCTTGGGGAGTCGGGGGACCGCGAACACCGGGGAGCTGTTTTTT.

This clone occurred a few times. The V call is TRBV30, the J call TRBJ1-1, with D unresolved. Germline V gives CDR1 GTSNPN, CDR2 SVGIG (reference sequence). The CDR3 extends over 14 amino acids. V was pared by 4 bases and J by 0 bases, with 12 bases between. The CDR3 coding sequence is TGTGCCTGGAACCCGGGGAGAATGAACACTGAAGCTTTCTTT. This codes for CAWNPGRMNTEAFF.

The chain carries TRBV25-1 and TRBJ1-2; 8 bases match TRBD1. The CDR3 has 16 amino acids. The trim removed 3 bases at V and 3 bases at J, leaving 9 bases unmatched. Germline lookup yields CDR1 MGHDK and CDR2 SYGVNS. CDR3 residues: CASSEGIAGQDYGYTF. CDR3 coding DNA: TGTGCCAGCAGTGAGGGTATAGCGGGACAGGACTATGGCTACACCTTC.

The chain combines TRBV19 with TRBJ2-1; weak D call: TRBD1 (5 bases). Trimming removed 4 bases at V and 9 bases at J, with 10 bases between. The germline CDR1 and CDR2 sequences are LNHDA and SQIVND (reference sequence). CDR3 length: 12 residues. The CDR3 DNA sequence: TGTGCCAGTAGTACCCTAGGGGTTGAGCAGTTCTTC. This gives the protein CASSTLGVEQFF.

The chain uses TRBV19 and TRBJ1-5, with D hard to call. Per the germline V gene, CDR1 is LNHDA and CDR2 is SQIVND (reference sequence). V lost 0 bases, J lost 3 bases, and 9 bases lay in between. The CDR3 length is 15 residues. The CDR3 here is CASSIEASSNQPQHF. DNA for the CDR3: TGTGCCAGTAGTATAGAGGCGTCATCCAATCAGCCCCAGCATTTT.

In its sample, this clone is medium-sized (0.01 to 0.1%). The J gene is TRBJ2-2, the V gene TRBV11-3; 12 positions agree with TRBD2. The CDR3 loop spans 16 amino acids. The junction had 3 bases not matched to a gene; V was cut back by 1 base and J by 6 bases. From germline, CDR1 is SGHNT and CDR2 YENEEA. CDR3 sequence (DNA): TGTGCCAGCAGCTTAGGGACTAGCGGGACTCCCGGGGAGCTGTTTTTT. It yields the protein CASSLGTSGTPGELFF.

This clone is labeled as medium-sized. The chain employs TRBV11-3 and TRBJ1-1; possibly TRBD1 for D (5 bases). The germline CDR1 and CDR2 sequences are SGHNT and YENEEA. Trimming took 5 bases from V and 7 from J, leaving 29 bases between them. This CDR3 spans 18 amino acids. DNA of the CDR3: TGTGCCAGCAGCCCAACTGGGACCCCCAGTAATGCCGGTGATGAAGCTTTCTTT. This translates into CASSPTGTPSNAGDEAFF.

In this sample, this clone is medium-sized. The gene calls are TRBV7-2 and TRBJ1-1; unclear D gene. V lost 3 bases and J lost 4, with 9 bases in between. Germline V lookup: CDR1 SGHTA, CDR2 FQGNSA. The CDR3 totals 13 residues. The CDR3 loop is CASSFLRTTEAFF. The CDR3, as DNA: TGTGCCAGCAGCTTTCTAAGGACCACTGAAGCTTTCTTT.

Judged by abundance, this clone is medium-sized (0.01 to 0.1%). V is TRBV7-2 and J is TRBJ2-5; D perhaps matches TRBD2 (6 bases). V lost 5 bases and J 5 bases, leaving 12 bases between the germline ends. The CDR3 is 13 amino acids. Germline V gene data show CDR1 as SGHTA and CDR2 as FQGNSA. The DNA of the CDR3 is TGTGCCAGCAGCGGCACGGGGGACGAGACCCAGTACTTC. Protein product: CASSGTGDETQYF.

The chain employs TRBV6-8 and TRBJ1-3, with D hard to call. CDR1 and CDR2 (germline): MNHGY, SAAAGT. V lost 2 bases, J lost 0 bases, and 11 bases lay in between. CDR3 length equals 16 residues. CDR3 DNA sequence: TGTGCCAGCAGTTACCACGTGGGAGGCTCTGGAAACACCATATATTTT. It encodes CASSYHVGGSGNTIYF.

In this sample, this clone is medium-sized. The V gene is TRBV11-3, the J gene TRBJ2-5; D could derive from TRBD1 or TRBD2 (6 bases each). Germline loops: CDR1 SGHNT, CDR2 YENEEA. The V end lost 0 bases, the J end lost 7 bases, and 18 bases lay between the germline ends. There are 16 residues in the CDR3. This CDR3 is CASSLDVGGQGGTQYF. In nucleotides, the CDR3 is TGTGCCAGCAGCTTAGACGTGGGGGGCCAGGGCGGGACCCAGTACTTC.

The chain carries TRBV6-8 and TRBJ1-1; D is ambiguous. This CDR3 contains 13 residues. The V gene's germline CDR1 is MNHGY and CDR2 SAAAGT. V was trimmed by 2 bases and J by 1 base, leaving 5 bases between them. For the CDR3, the DNA is TGTGCCAGCAGTTACCGACAGAACACTGAAGCTTTCTTT. It specifies CASSYRQNTEAFF.

This clone is categorized as medium-sized. CDR3 loop: CASSQWVGSNQPQHF. Here the CDR3 DNA reads TGCGCCAGCAGCCAGTGGGTTGGGAGCAATCAGCCCCAGCATTTT. The chain combines TRBV23-1 with TRBJ1-5; no reliable D call. TRBV23-1 is an ORF for which the function is uncertain. V lost 6 bases and J lost 1, with 13 bases in between. This CDR3 has 15 residues.

The chain has TRBV4-1 and TRBJ2-1; 7 positions agree with TRBD1. The V gene's germline CDR1 is MGHRA and CDR2 YSYEKL. V was clipped by 5 bases and J by 8 bases; unmatched bases: 15. The length of the CDR3 is 16 residues. CDR3 bases: TGCGCCAGCAGCTTTCTGGCAGGGGGTAGGGTGGATGAGCAGTTCTTC. This codes for CASSFLAGGRVDEQFF.

Within the sample, this clone is medium-sized. The V gene is TRBV11-3, the J gene TRBJ2-5; D could derive from TRBD1 or TRBD2 (6 bases each). This CDR3 is built from 17 residues. Germline CDR1 and CDR2: SGHNT and YENEEA. V was trimmed by 5 bases and J by 2 bases, leaving 21 bases between them. The CDR3 reads CASSQGGSARSQETQYF. The CDR3 bases are TGTGCCAGCAGCCAAGGGGGGTCGGCCAGGTCTCAAGAGACCCAGTACTTC.

This clone is medium-sized (0.01 to 0.1%) within its sample. The CDR3 sequence is CASIPESGGPYEQYF. CDR3 bases: TGTGCCAGCATTCCGGAGTCAGGGGGCCCCTACGAGCAGTACTTC. The V gene is TRBV11-3, the J gene TRBJ2-7, with 8 nucleotides matching TRBD1. The CDR3 length is 15 residues. Germline V gene sequence: CDR1 SGHNT, CDR2 YENEEA. The junction had 10 bases not matched to a gene; V was cut back by 7 bases and J by 2 bases.

The CDR3 sequence is CSAGETGADTQYF. Written as DNA, the CDR3 is TGCAGCGCTGGGGAAACAGGGGCAGATACGCAGTATTTT. The chain combines TRBV29-1 with TRBJ2-3; 7 nucleotides match TRBD1. V lost 7 bases and J lost 4; bases outside the gene matches: 8. From germline, CDR1 is SQVTM and CDR2 ANQGSEA. CDR3 length: 13 residues.

The chain employs TRBV15 and TRBJ2-7; 8 bases match TRBD1. V lost 4 bases and J lost 1; bases outside the gene matches: 9. The V gene's germline CDR1 is LNHNV and CDR2 YYDKDF (reference sequence). The CDR3 is 16 residues long. CDR3 protein: CATSKTGANPSYEQYF. The DNA for the CDR3 is TGTGCCACCAGCAAGACAGGGGCTAATCCATCCTACGAGCAGTACTTC.

J is TRBJ2-7 and V is TRBV1; the table's D call, TRBD2, has no DNA check behind it. TRBV1 is labeled a pseudogene. This CDR3 is 17 amino acids long. This chain's CDR3 is CTSSRSGTSGRAREQYF. CDR3 bases: TGCACCAGCAGCCGCTCCGGGACTAGCGGGAGGGCCAGGGAGCAGTACTTC.

V is TRBV14 and J is TRBJ2-7; 8 bases agree with TRBD1. This CDR3 region has 15 residues. The germline CDR1 and CDR2 sequences are SGHDN and FVKESK. V lost 2 bases, J lost 2 bases, and 5 bases stayed unmatched. The CDR3 DNA reads as TGTGCCAGCAGCCAAATCGGGACAGGTACCTACGAGCAGTACTTC. This gives the protein CASSQIGTGTYEQYF.

V is TRBV30 and J is TRBJ2-5; either TRBD1 or TRBD2 may supply D (5 bases each). Germline CDR1 and CDR2: GTSNPN and SVGIG (reference sequence). The CDR3 runs to 13 residues. V lost 0 bases and J lost 4, with 9 bases in between. Written as DNA, the CDR3 is TGTGCCTGGAGTGTGGGGACCCCAGAGACCCAGTACTTC. It specifies CAWSVGTPETQYF.

Only a few counts were recorded for this clone. V usage is TRBV6-8 and J usage is TRBJ1-2, with no clear D. V lost 0 bases to trimming and J lost 3 bases, with 8 bases between them. This CDR3 contains 14 residues. The germline V gene has CDR1 MNHGY and CDR2 SAAAGT. Written as DNA, the CDR3 is TGTGCCAGCAGTTACTCTCGTACCCACTATGGCTACACCTTC. It encodes CASSYSRTHYGYTF.

By sample share, this clone is medium-sized. The rearrangement uses TRBV11-3 and TRBJ1-2, with unresolved D. Germline V CDR1 and CDR2: SGHNT, YENEEA. The CDR3 consists of 15 residues. V shed 3 bases and J shed 8 bases, with 19 bases lying between them. The CDR3 DNA reads as TGTGCCAGCAGCTTGGGTCTGGAGGTCTTAGAGGGCTACACCTTC. This gives the protein CASSLGLEVLEGYTF.

This chain uses TRBV5-1 with TRBJ1-4; a weak D match, TRBD1 (6 bases). This CDR3 region has 16 residues. CDR1 and CDR2 from the germline V gene are SGHRS and YFSETQ. V was trimmed by 0 bases and J by 6 bases, leaving 15 bases between them. The CDR3 DNA reads TGCGCCAGCAGCTTGGAACCGTGGGGGGCCTATGAAAAACTGTTTTTT. Translation: CASSLEPWGAYEKLFF. Complete variable domain (other parts from reference TRBV5-1 and TRBJ1-4): KAGVTQTPRYLIKTRGQQVTLSCSPISGHRSVSWYQQTPGQGLQFLFEYFSETQRNKGNFPGRFSGRQFSNSRSEMNVSTLELGDSALYLCASSLEPWGAYEKLFFGSGTQLSVL.